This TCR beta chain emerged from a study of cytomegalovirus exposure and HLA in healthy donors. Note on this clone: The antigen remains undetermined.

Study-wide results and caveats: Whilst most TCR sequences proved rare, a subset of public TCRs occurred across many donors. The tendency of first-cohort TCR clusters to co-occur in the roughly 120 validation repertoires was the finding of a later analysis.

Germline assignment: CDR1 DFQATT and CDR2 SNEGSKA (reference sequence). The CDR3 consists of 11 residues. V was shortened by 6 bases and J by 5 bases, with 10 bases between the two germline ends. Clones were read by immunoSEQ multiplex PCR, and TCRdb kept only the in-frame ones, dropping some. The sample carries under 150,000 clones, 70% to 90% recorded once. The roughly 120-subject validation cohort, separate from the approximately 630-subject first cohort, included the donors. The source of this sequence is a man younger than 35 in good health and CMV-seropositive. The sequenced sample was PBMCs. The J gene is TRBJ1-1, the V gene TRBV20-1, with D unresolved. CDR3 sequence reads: CSAFRGTEAFF. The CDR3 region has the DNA TGCAGTGCCTTTCGAGGGACTGAAGCTTTCTTT.